The TCR beta chain described here comes from a study of glioma-infiltrating T cells after dendritic cell vaccination. On the study more broadly: Patients received three intradermal dendritic cell vaccine injections at biweekly intervals.

Clones were sequenced by immunoSEQ multiplex PCR, and TCRdb holds only the in-frame ones, with some missing. This repertoire shows some 90,000 clones, approximately 75% found once; its top ten account for 2.1%. The V and J ends lost 5 bases and 4 bases respectively, with 18 bases between them. The CDR3 runs 16 residues. Germline V gives CDR1 LNHDA, CDR2 SQIVND (reference sequence). As to time point: after dendritic cell vaccination, including at tumor progression/relapse. The clonotype comes from a human donor with glioblastoma. The chain links TRBV19 to TRBJ1-3; TRBD1 is a possible D gene (5 bases). The sample consisted of blood, taken after dendritic cell vaccination. The CDR3 reads CASSPSGNLRGNTIYF. The CDR3 nucleotides are TGTGCCAGTAGTCCTTCAGGGAATTTGCGCGGAAACACCATATATTTT.